One T cell receptor (beta chain) is described in this entry. Generated by immunoSEQ multiplex PCR, the TCRdb table keeps only in-frame clones and is missing some. The profile shows just over 95,000 clones, approximately 94% of them singletons. The V gene end was trimmed by 6 bases and the J gene end by 3 bases; junction bases not matched to a gene: 6. The CDR3 extends over 14 amino acids. From germline, CDR1 is MNHEY and CDR2 SVGAGI. The source of the sample is a study of technical replicates of blood from four donors. The V gene is TRBV6-5, the J gene TRBJ2-7, with 9 positions matching TRBD1. This TCR was recovered from a human donor in good health. Sequencing was carried out using T cells isolated from PBMCs. Here the CDR3 reads CASSPGTGLYEQYF. The CDR3 nucleotides read TGTGCCAGCAGCCCCGGGACAGGGCTCTACGAGCAGTACTTC.